Described below is a single TCR beta chain sequence and its context. No antigen is known for it. The junction differs from germline at one of its ends, possibly a read error. The CDR3 length is 12 residues. Germline loops: CDR1 MDHEN, CDR2 SYDVKM. The PCR was carried out with 60 Vbeta primers and 13 Jbeta primers. Profiling relied on immunoSEQ multiplex PCR, and the TCRdb table lists in-frame clones only, not all of them. Among about 90,000 clones listed, around three quarters were seen once. This record belongs to a study of cytomegalovirus exposure and HLA in healthy donors. Study results and caveats: Earlier analysis looked at TCR beta V segments, and most were productive about 87% or about 30% of the time.

Input material: PBMCs. The genes are TRBV28 and TRBJ1-1, with D maybe TRBD1 (6 bases). The receptor's source is a woman aged 40-49 years in good health and CMV-seropositive. In DNA form, the CDR3 reads TGTGCCAGCACGGGGCGCCCAACAGGGTTCCTCTTT. Translation gives CASTGRPTGFLF.